Below, one T cell receptor beta chain is given with its context. The antigen is unknown. Study processing details: Across clinicopathological groups, CDR3 differences served as the basis for building a distant-metastasis classifier for papillary thyroid cancer. Using MiXCR, TCRdb reanalyzed the PCR reads. TCRdb, not the original authors, processed these V and J calls. This table holds around 31,000 clones, about 21% found once. These data are taken from a study of metastatic and nonmetastatic thyroid tumors. Overall study: Thyroid patients, malignant and benign, had repertoires compared across blood and tumor or nodule tissue.

Study-wide results and caveats: The study reportedly found significantly higher TCR beta diversity in malignant thyroid tumors than benign nodules, in blood and tumor.

Every patient underwent thyroid surgery untreated. This receptor was obtained from a male donor with papillary thyroid cancer or a benign thyroid nodule (not recorded which). Some clones in this sample may be carry-over from other donors' samples. The sequenced sample was tumor tissue.

CDR3 residues: CASSFTTGGDTGELFF. The CDR3 DNA follows: TGTGCCAGCAGTTTTACGACAGGGGGCGACACCGGGGAGCTGTTTTTT. This rearrangement joins TRBV12-3 or TRBV12-4 to TRBJ2-2, with 10 nucleotides matching TRBD1. CDR3 length: 16 residues. V lost 3 bases, J lost 3 bases, and 4 bases stayed unmatched.